The 14 T cell receptor beta chains given below trace back to one sample, sequenced in a study of T cells in women clearing cervical HPV infection. Libraries were prepared by immunoSEQ multiplex PCR; TCRdb keeps only in-frame clonotypes and omits some of them. This sample's table has around 31,000 clones. Sequenced sample: blood buffy coat. These receptors were taken from a woman between 18 and 69 years old with a cervical HPV16 infection that either progressed to CIN3+ or cleared (not recorded which).

To note about this clone: Read coverage stops 3 residues before the CDR3 terminus; the germline J gene supplies the remainder. The gene calls are TRBV30 and TRBJ2-7; 7 positions match TRBD2. Germline V lookup: CDR1 GTSNPN, CDR2 SVGIG (reference sequence). V shed 5 bases, J shed 3 bases, and the junction held 10 bases outside the gene matches. The CDR3 is made up of 14 amino acids. Here the CDR3 reads CAWDLGGASYEQYF. The CDR3 DNA, read in part, is TGTGCCTGGGACTTGGGAGGGGCCAGCTACGAG.

For this clone: The junction differs from germline at one of its ends, possibly a read error. The same CDR3 can be traced to other DNA sequences in this sample. CDR3 sequence: CAIEGGGNTIYF. The covered CDR3 bases are TGTGCCATCGAAGGGGGCGGAAACACT. The V call is TRBV10-3, the J call TRBJ1-3; 7 positions agree with TRBD1. The read is 3 residues too short to cover the CDR3 end, so that end is filled in from the germline J gene. Germline-derived CDR1 and CDR2 are ENHRY and SYGVKD. CDR3 size: 12 residues.

Worth noting for this clone: Sequencing ends 3 residues short of the CDR3 end; the germline J gene provides the rest. The chain is built from TRBV30 and TRBJ2-2, with D tentatively TRBD1 (5 bases). CDR1 and CDR2 (germline): GTSNPN, SVGIG (reference sequence). This CDR3 has 13 residues. Trimming took 5 bases from V and 8 from J, leaving 15 bases between them. The covered CDR3 bases are TGTGCCTGGGGAGACAGTCGCCTTGGGGAG. Translating it yields CAWGDSRLGE. The complete CDR3 reads CAWGDSRLGELFF.

On this clone itself: From the germline J gene comes the end of the CDR3, since the read stops 3 residues before it. The chain uses TRBV12-3 or TRBV12-4 and TRBJ2-1, with 10 bases lining up with TRBD2. J was trimmed by 8 bases and V by 5 bases; bases with no gene match: 12. There are 16 residues in the CDR3. CDR3 region: CASSDSLAGVVHEQFF. CDR3 DNA (partial): TGTGCCAGCAGTGACTCGCTAGCGGGAGTTGTTCATGAG.

On this clone: The sequenced fragment ends 3 residues before the CDR3 boundary, so the rest is inferred from the germline J gene. The chain has TRBV7-9 and TRBJ2-3; D may be TRBD1 (5 bases). This CDR3 contains 14 residues. Germline V CDR1 and CDR2: SEHNR, FQNEAQ (reference sequence). Trimming shortened V by 1 base and J by 5 bases, and 10 bases separated the two germline ends. CDR3 region: CASSLGRARDTQYF. CDR3 DNA, as far as it was read: TGTGCCAGCAGCTTAGGCAGGGCCCGAGATACG. Filled out from reference TRBV7-9 and TRBJ2-3, the complete variable domain reads DTGVSQNPRHKITKRGQNVTFRCDPISEHNRLYWYRQTLGQGPEFLTYFQNEAQLEKSRLLSDRFSAERPKGSFSTLEIQRTEQGDSAMYLCASSLGRARDTQYFGPGTRLTVL.

Of note for this clone: From the germline J gene comes the end of the CDR3, since the read stops 3 residues before it. The V gene is TRBV29-1, the J gene TRBJ2-7, with TRBD1 matching over 7 bases. V lost 0 bases to trimming and J lost 6 bases; unmatched junction nucleotides: 11. Germline assignment: CDR1 SQVTM and CDR2 ANQGSEA. CDR3 length: 15 residues. CDR3 DNA (partial): TGCAGCGTTGAAGATCACGACAGGGTAGGAGTCGAG. The encoded protein is CSVEDHDRVGVE. The entire CDR3 protein reads CSVEDHDRVGVEQYF.

CDR3 DNA (partial): TGTGCCAGCAGCCTAGACAGGGCCCTATTCTACGAG. Translation: CASSLDRALFYE. The whole CDR3 sequence reads CASSLDRALFYEQYF. The V and J genes are TRBV5-4 and TRBJ2-7; 7 bases match TRBD1. The missing CDR3 end, 3 residues past where the read stops, is filled in from the germline J gene. The CDR3 covers 15 residues. The V segment lost 4 bases and the J segment 3 bases; nucleotides outside the gene matches: 10. CDR1 is SGHNT, CDR2 YYREEE, per germline (reference sequence).

Incomplete CDR3 DNA: TGTGCCAGCAGCTCAGGGGGACTAGCGGGGGAGCTGGCCATTGACCAAGAGACC. Amino acids: CASSSGGLAGELAIDQET. The whole CDR3 protein is CASSSGGLAGELAIDQETQYF. The chain carries TRBV7-1 and TRBJ2-5, with 14 positions matching TRBD2. The missing CDR3 end, 3 residues past where the read stops, is filled in from the germline J gene. TRBV7-1 is filed as an ORF, its function uncertain. The CDR3 runs 21 residues. Unmatched junction bases numbered 13, after V lost 1 base and J lost 0 bases.

A remark on this clone: From the germline J gene comes the end of the CDR3, since the read stops 3 residues before it. The genes are TRBV15 and TRBJ2-3; D unclear. V lost 1 base, J lost 1 base, and 9 bases lay in between. Germline V gene sequence: CDR1 LNHNV, CDR2 YYDKDF (reference sequence). This CDR3 has 15 residues. The CDR3 loop is CATSRGRQGTDTQYF. Incomplete CDR3 DNA: TGTGCCACCAGCAGAGGGCGTCAGGGCACAGATACG.

Incomplete CDR3 DNA: TGCAGTGCTAGAGCGGGGGGCGAGCAGACC. This sequence encodes CSARAGGEQT. The whole CDR3 region reads CSARAGGEQTYTF. The rearrangement uses TRBV20-1 and TRBJ1-2, with TRBD1 as a possible D gene (6 bases). The sequence runs out 3 residues before the end of the CDR3; the remainder is reconstructed from the germline J gene. The germline gives CDR1 DFQATT, CDR2 SNEGSKA (reference sequence). This CDR3 is built from 13 residues.

Regarding this clone: The sequenced fragment ends 3 residues before the CDR3 boundary, so the rest is inferred from the germline J gene. The rearrangement joins TRBV7-2 to TRBJ1-2; 7 bases align to TRBD1. The CDR3 covers 13 residues. Germline CDR1 SGHTA, CDR2 FQGNSA. This CDR3 reads CASSWGQLYDYTF. CDR3 DNA, as far as it was read: TGTGCCAGCAGCTGGGGACAGTTGTACGAC.

On this clone: Read coverage stops 3 residues before the CDR3 terminus; the germline J gene supplies the remainder. V usage is TRBV10-3 and J usage is TRBJ2-3; D remains unclear. CDR3 length: 14 amino acids. V was pared by 4 bases and J by 2 bases, with 10 bases between. Per the germline V gene, CDR1 is ENHRY and CDR2 is SYGVKD. The CDR3 bases that were read are TGTGCCATCAGTGCCCAGGTGAACACAGATACG. Translation gives CAISAQVNTDT. The CDR3, in full, reads CAISAQVNTDTQYF.

Details on this clone: The read gets to within 3 residues of the CDR3 end, and the germline J gene fills in the rest. V is TRBV5-1 and J is TRBJ1-4, with D possibly being TRBD1 (5 bases). The V gene's germline CDR1 is SGHRS and CDR2 YFSETQ. The length of the CDR3 is 15 residues. The CDR3 protein is CASSYAAGGNSPLFF. The sequenced part of the CDR3 DNA is TGCGCCAGCAGCTACGCCGCCGGGGGGAATTCACCA.

Concerning this clone: The DNA ends 3 residues before the CDR3 does, and the rest of the CDR3 is filled in from the germline J gene. The chain employs TRBV7-2 and TRBJ2-1; D remains unclear. The V gene lost 4 bases and the J gene lost 0 bases, with 7 bases spanning the gap. CDR3 size: 14 residues. Germline CDR1 reads SGHTA; CDR2 reads FQGNSA. The CDR3 bases that were read are TGTGCCAGCAGCTCCGTTCGCTCCTACAATGAG. Protein: CASSSVRSYNE. The full CDR3 protein reads CASSSVRSYNEQFF.